These 11 T cell receptor beta chains were all obtained from the same sample, sequenced in a study of tumor-infiltrating lymphocytes in primary liver carcinoma. The source material, roughly 18-32 mg of unsorted bulk tissue, was used to co-extract RNA and DNA. A constant-region primer served to make TCR beta cDNA from 500 to 550 ng total RNA. Each TCR beta library was derived from three nested multiplex PCR rounds that employed slightly modified ARM-PCR. The study ran its first two PCR rounds for nine to eleven cycles each, using TRBV1-TRBV30 forward primers and a C-beta reverse primer. TCRdb itself ran the multiplex PCR reads through MiXCR, one entry per CDR3 protein. The sample holds about 130,000 distinct CDR3 sequences, 55% to 75% seen once. Material: liver tumor tissue from sampling region 3. Stated subset: tumor region T3, left-lateral pole. Receptor source: a woman in her fifties or sixties with primary liver carcinoma and hepatitis B virus infection.

The CDR3 DNA reads as TGCAGTGCCCCTGATGGGGCGGGAACGAGGAATGAGCAGTTCTTC. It specifies CSAPDGAGTRNEQFF. The chain links TRBV20-1 to TRBJ2-1; weak D call: TRBD2 (6 bases). Germline V gene data show CDR1 as DFQATT and CDR2 as SNEGSKA (reference sequence). V dropped 6 bases and J dropped 7 bases, with 22 bases sitting between them. The CDR3 extends over 15 amino acids.

The CDR3 spells CASNLAGTPWQFF. CDR3 coding DNA: TGTGCCAGCAACTTGGCTGGGACTCCCTGGCAGTTCTTC. This sequence joins TRBV11-2 and TRBJ2-1; possibly TRBD2 for D (6 bases). The germline CDR1 and CDR2 sequences are SGHAT and FQNNGV. This CDR3 has 13 amino acids. Between the trimmed V and J ends, which lost 7 bases and 12 bases, there was a span of 19 bases.

Note on this clonotype: Compared with germline, one end of the junction differs, possibly owing to a read error. V usage is TRBV11-2 and J usage is TRBJ2-5; maybe TRBD1 (5 bases). The CDR3 runs to 16 residues. CDR1 and CDR2 from the germline V gene are SGHAT and FQNNGV. CDR3 DNA: TGTGTCGGCAGCTTAGAGTTGGCAGGGATGAAGGAGACCCAGTATTTC. Protein sequence: CVGSLELAGMKETQYF.

V is TRBV11-2 and J is TRBJ2-7, with unresolved D. The V end lost 0 bases, the J end lost 5 bases, and 11 bases lay between the germline ends. This CDR3 contains 14 residues. Germline V lookup: CDR1 SGHAT, CDR2 FQNNGV. CDR3 nucleotides: TGTGCCAGCAGCTTAGAATGGCAGGTCCACGAGCAGTACTTC. Encoded protein: CASSLEWQVHEQYF.

This chain joins TRBV19 and TRBJ2-7; TRBD1 aligns across 7 bases. CDR3 length equals 14 residues. V dropped 3 bases and J dropped 2; count of bases not matched to a gene: 4. Germline V lookup: CDR1 LNHDA, CDR2 SQIVND (reference sequence). The CDR3 sequence: CASSMGQRTYEQYF. The DNA of the CDR3 is TGTGCCAGTAGTATGGGACAGCGTACCTACGAGCAGTACTTC.

The sample holds many counts of this clonotype. J is TRBJ2-5 and V is TRBV12-3 or TRBV12-4, with no clear D. V was pared by 5 bases and J by 0 bases, with 4 bases between. There are 12 residues in the CDR3. DNA for the CDR3: TGTGCCAGCAGTCGGTACCAAGAGACCCAGTACTTC. Protein: CASSRYQETQYF.

This clonotype was counted ten times or more. The V gene is TRBV4-1, the J gene TRBJ1-5; possibly TRBD1 for D (5 bases). Germline V gene data show CDR1 as MGHRA and CDR2 as YSYEKL. The CDR3 covers 13 residues. The germline V and J ends were trimmed by 0 bases and 7 bases, with 7 bases remaining between them. CDR3: CASSQDRGQPQHF. The CDR3 DNA sequence: TGCGCCAGCAGCCAAGATAGGGGCCAGCCCCAGCATTTT.

The table lists this clonotype with a count of one. Since no conserved phenylalanine or tryptophan closes the CDR3, a read error is the likely cause. V is TRBV12-3 or TRBV12-4 and J is TRBJ2-1; 9 nucleotides match TRBD2. Trimming took 4 bases from V and 5 from J; bases not matched to a gene: 6. This CDR3 spans 15 amino acids. The CDR3 DNA reads as TGTGCCAGCAGTTCACAGACTAGCGGAGACAATGAGCAGTTCGTC. This gives the protein CASSSQTSGDNEQFV.

The rearrangement links TRBV30 to TRBJ1-2; D may be TRBD1 (6 bases). The V end lost 3 bases, the J end lost 4 bases, and 21 bases lay between the germline ends. The germline V gene encodes CDR1 GTSNPN and CDR2 SVGIG (reference sequence). The CDR3 spans 16 residues. In DNA form, the CDR3 reads TGTGCCTGGAGCGTTTCACAGGGAGCCCGCATCTATGGCTACACCTTC. Its translation: CAWSVSQGARIYGYTF. Full variable domain (rest looked up from reference TRBV30 and TRBJ1-2): SQTIHQWPATLVQPVGSPLSLECTVEGTSNPNLYWYRQAAGRGLQLLFYSVGIGQISSEVPQNLSASRPQDRQFILSSKKLLLSDSGFYLCAWSVSQGARIYGYTFGSGTRLTVV.

Worth noting for this clonotype: One base away lies a much larger clone, so this may be a sequencing read error. This chain links TRBV29-1 with TRBJ2-3, with a weak D call TRBD1 (5 bases). The J call may be mistaken, given a closer DNA end match to TRBJ1-5. CDR1 is SQVTM and CDR2 is ANQGSEA in the germline V gene. The CDR3 sequence is 14 residues long. This CDR3 reads CSASYDRGTDTQHF. The CDR3 DNA reads as TGCAGCGCTAGTTATGACAGAGGCACAGATACGCAGCATTTT.

In regard to this clonotype: A read error may account for a junction end that differs from germline. The CDR3 coding sequence is TGCAGCGTCGGATTCGGGGGATACATTCGGTACTTC. This translates into CSVGFGGYIRYF. The chain has TRBV29-1 and TRBJ2-4, with a possible D match to TRBD2 (6 bases). There are 12 residues in the CDR3. Germline loops: CDR1 SQVTM, CDR2 ANQGSEA.